The 13 T cell receptor beta chains below were found in one sample sequenced in a study of graft-versus-host responses after intestinal transplantation. No cognate antigen is known for these TCRs. Profiled with immunoSEQ multiplex PCR; TCRdb holds only in-frame clones, not every one. Of roughly 100,000 clones detected, approximately 93% appear once; the ten largest clones hold 0.9% to 1.5%. This material consisted of unstimulated CD8+ T cells sorted from spleen or lymph node cells, taken before intestinal transplant. The receptors come from a human donor who received an intestinal transplant.

The chain is built from TRBV27 and TRBJ2-7; D not certain. This CDR3 is built from 11 residues. Trimming took off 10 bases at V and 0 bases at J, with 7 bases between the two ends. Germline V gene lookup returns CDR1 MNHEY and CDR2 SMNVEV (reference sequence). CDR3 DNA sequence: TGTGCCACCGGAAGCTCCTACGAGCAGTACTTC. Protein sequence: CATGSSYEQYF.

The V call is TRBV5-1, the J call TRBJ1-4; D ambiguous. The germline CDR1 and CDR2 sequences are SGHRS and YFSETQ. The CDR3 covers 14 residues. V was cut by 4 bases and J by 4 bases, with 11 bases left in between. Written as DNA, the CDR3 is TGCGCCAGCAGCCCCCCGGGGATTAATGAAAAACTGTTTTTT. Its protein is CASSPPGINEKLFF. The variable domain in full, with the rest retrieved from reference TRBV5-1 and TRBJ1-4, is KAGVTQTPRYLIKTRGQQVTLSCSPISGHRSVSWYQQTPGQGLQFLFEYFSETQRNKGNFPGRFSGRQFSNSRSEMNVSTLELGDSALYLCASSPPGINEKLFFGSGTQLSVL.

This chain uses TRBV5-1 with TRBJ2-7; TRBD1 matches at 10 bases. This CDR3 has 14 residues. CDR1 is SGHRS and CDR2 is YFSETQ in the germline V gene. V gave up 4 bases and J gave up 2 bases; unmatched junction bases: 3. CDR3 nucleotide sequence: TGCGCCAGCAGCGTGGGACAGGGGACCTACGAGCAGTACTTC. It is translated as CASSVGQGTYEQYF.

The chain combines TRBV27 with TRBJ1-5; no reliable D call. The CDR3 sequence is 13 residues long. CDR1 MNHEY and CDR2 SMNVEV come from the germline V gene (reference sequence). V was trimmed by 2 bases and J by 7 bases, leaving 9 bases between them. CDR3 region: CASSLGPLQPQHF. In DNA form, the CDR3 reads TGTGCCAGCAGTTTAGGTCCCCTCCAGCCCCAGCATTTT.

The rearrangement links TRBV2 to TRBJ1-2, with D possibly matching TRBD1 (6 bases). This CDR3 contains 15 residues. Germline loops: CDR1 SNHLY, CDR2 FYNNEI. Trimming pared 0 bases from V and 4 bases from J, leaving 12 bases between. The CDR3 region has the DNA TGTGCCAGCAGTGAAGCGCGCAGGGGCGCCTATGGCTACACCTTC. Protein product: CASSEARRGAYGYTF.

This clone was seen a few times. The chain combines TRBV7-9 with TRBJ2-7; D is uncertain. CDR3 length: 14 residues. V lost 5 bases, J lost 1 base, and 12 bases lay in between. The germline gives CDR1 SEHNR, CDR2 FQNEAQ (reference sequence). The CDR3 coding sequence is TGTGCCAGCAGCCTAGACCATAGATCCTACGAGCAGTACTTC. Translation gives CASSLDHRSYEQYF.

In its sample, this clone was seen once. The CDR3 here is CASSYQPNTEAFF. CDR3 nucleotide sequence: TGTGCCAGCAGTTACCAACCAAACACTGAAGCTTTCTTT. The chain recombines TRBV6-5 with TRBJ1-1; D is unresolved. The germline V gene has CDR1 MNHEY and CDR2 SVGAGI. This CDR3 comprises 13 residues. V lost 2 bases and J 2 bases, leaving 6 bases between the germline ends.

V gene TRBV7-9 combines with J gene TRBJ1-1; D is perhaps TRBD1 (5 bases). Looked up from germline, CDR1 is SEHNR and CDR2 is FQNEAQ (reference sequence). V lost 1 base and J lost 8, with 8 bases in between. The CDR3 loop spans 12 amino acids. The DNA of the CDR3 is TGTGCCAGCAGCTTAGGCTGGGGCGAAGCTTTCTTT. It translates to CASSLGWGEAFF.

The chain has TRBV9 and TRBJ2-3; no reliable D call. V was shortened by 0 bases and J by 6 bases, with 8 bases between the two germline ends. This CDR3 region has 13 residues. Germline CDR1 and CDR2: SGDLS and YYNGEE. Written as DNA, the CDR3 is TGTGCCAGCAGCGTAGAAGACGATGATACGCAGTATTTT. This translates into CASSVEDDDTQYF.

Only one count was recorded for this clone. V gene TRBV6-5 combines with J gene TRBJ1-2, with TRBD1 matching 7 bases. Germline values: CDR1 MNHEY, CDR2 SVGAGI. The ends lost 3 bases at V and 6 bases at J; junction bases unmatched: 10. The CDR3 is 15 amino acids. The DNA for the CDR3 is TGTGCCAGCAGTTATCTCCACGGGACAGAGCATGGCTACACCTTC. It specifies CASSYLHGTEHGYTF.

The chain combines TRBV19 with TRBJ2-7, with 7 bases identical to TRBD1. CDR3 size: 14 residues. The ends lost 6 bases at V and 2 bases at J; junction bases unmatched: 7. In germline, CDR1 is LNHDA, CDR2 SQIVND (reference sequence). Here the CDR3 reads CASSFRDSAYEQYF. The CDR3 DNA follows: TGTGCCAGTAGCTTCCGGGACAGCGCCTACGAGCAGTACTTC.

This clone was counted between two and nine times. The chain carries TRBV7-9 and TRBJ2-2; D is ambiguous. CDR3 length equals 11 residues. Germline values: CDR1 SEHNR, CDR2 FQNEAQ (reference sequence). Trimming pared 8 bases from V and 4 bases from J, leaving 5 bases between. The CDR3: CASGGTGELFF. DNA for the CDR3: TGTGCCAGCGGCGGCACCGGGGAGCTGTTTTTT.

The V and J genes are TRBV27 and TRBJ2-1; D perhaps matches TRBD1 (6 bases). The germline V gene encodes CDR1 MNHEY and CDR2 SMNVEV (reference sequence). The V end was cut by 5 bases, the J end by 8 bases, with 10 bases between. The CDR3 spans 12 residues. This CDR3 is CASSTGLYEQFF. The CDR3 bases are TGTGCCAGCAGTACAGGGTTGTATGAGCAGTTCTTC.